This is a list of T cell receptor beta chains from one sample in a study of blood T cell repertoires in COVID-19. Libraries were prepared by immunoSEQ multiplex PCR; TCRdb keeps only in-frame clonotypes and omits some of them. The table includes approximately 170,000 clones, approximately 87% detected once. The sequencing input was peripheral blood. The receptors derive from an older woman with acute or convalescent COVID-19. Both conserved end residues are part of each CDR3. A D gene is named only where the DNA matches it firmly. Clone size, where shown, is once, few, many, or a class for clones that have expanded.

cdr3_aa,cdr3_nt,d_call,j_call,v_call,clone_size
CASKQGLSKEVWGYTF,TGTGCCAGTAAACAGGGGCTCTCCAAAGAGGTCTGGGGCTACACCTTC,TRBD1,TRBJ1-2,TRBV3-1/TRBV3-2,-
CASSVGGQLASQYF,TGTGCCAGCAGCGTAGGGGGCCAGCTCGCATCGCAGTATTTT,-,TRBJ2-3,TRBV9,once
CASSSRVGSYNEQFF,TGTGCCAGCAGCTCGAGGGTTGGGTCCTACAATGAGCAGTTCTTC,-,TRBJ2-1,TRBV7-2,-
CASSEGPQTGWSEETQYF,TGTGCCAGCAGTGAAGGCCCTCAGACAGGGTGGTCGGAAGAGACCCAGTACTTC,TRBD1,TRBJ2-5,TRBV2,-
CASSEDGSGRTQYF,TGTGCCAGCAGCGAAGACGGTAGCGGGAGGACCCAGTACTTC,TRBD2,TRBJ2-5,TRBV9,-
CASSQEWGPLAPLHF,TGTGCCAGCAGCCAAGAGTGGGGGCCGCTGGCACCCCTCCACTTT,-,TRBJ1-6,TRBV4-2,-
CASSLGAPPYGYTF,TGTGCCAGCAGTTTAGGAGCCCCTCCTTATGGCTACACCTTC,-,TRBJ1-2,TRBV28,-
CASSPTSGRLYNEQFF,TGTGCCAGTAGTCCGACTAGCGGGAGACTGTACAATGAGCAGTTCTTC,TRBD2,TRBJ2-1,TRBV19,-
CASSRGQSLDTEAFF,TGTGCCAGCAGCCGAGGACAGTCCTTGGACACTGAAGCTTTCTTT,-,TRBJ1-1,TRBV5-5,-
CASSRDSAGSEAFF,TGCGCCAGCAGCCGTGACAGTGCCGGCTCTGAAGCTTTCTTT,-,TRBJ1-1,TRBV5-1,-
CATSDPGQGDYGYTF,TGTGCCACCAGTGATCCTGGACAGGGTGACTATGGCTACACCTTC,TRBD1,TRBJ1-2,TRBV24-1,-
CASSPGQGLGTEAFF,TGTGCCAGCAGCCCAGGGCAGGGGTTGGGCACTGAAGCTTTCTTT,-,TRBJ1-1,TRBV3-1/TRBV3-2,-
CASSVGTVIQETQYF,TGTGCCAGTAGTGTAGGGACAGTCATCCAAGAGACCCAGTACTTC,TRBD1,TRBJ2-5,TRBV19,-
CATIGVYPYQETQYF,TGTGCCACCATCGGGGTCTACCCGTACCAAGAGACCCAGTACTTC,-,TRBJ2-5,TRBV24-1,-
CASSLAGRVYTEAFF,TGCGCCAGCAGCTTGGCCGGGAGGGTGTACACTGAAGCTTTCTTT,-,TRBJ1-1,TRBV5-1,-
CASSTGQGKVEKLFF,TGTGCCAGCAGTACCGGACAGGGAAAGGTCGAAAAACTGTTTTTT,TRBD1,TRBJ1-4,TRBV5-5,-
CASSSDRFEQYF,TGTGCCAGCAGCTCGGACAGGTTCGAGCAGTACTTC,TRBD1,TRBJ2-7,TRBV5-5,-
CASSQEAGAPLHF,TGTGCCAGCAGCCAGGAGGCTGGGGCACCCCTCCACTTT,-,TRBJ1-6,TRBV14,-
CAIRSGTNSYEQYF,TGTGCCATCAGATCCGGGACTAACTCCTACGAGCAGTACTTC,TRBD2,TRBJ2-7,TRBV10-3,few
CASSMGLAGGFVETQYF,TGTGCCAGTAGTATGGGGCTAGCGGGGGGGTTTGTAGAGACCCAGTACTTC,TRBD2,TRBJ2-5,TRBV19,-
CASSQLRGAADYGYTF,TGCGCCAGCAGTCAATTAAGGGGCGCTGCGGACTATGGCTACACCTTC,-,TRBJ1-2,TRBV23-1,-
CASSFPPEDGYTF,TGTGCCAGCAGCTTCCCCCCTGAGGATGGCTACACCTTC,-,TRBJ1-2,TRBV13,-
CASSEFLRDRYEQYF,TGCGCCAGCAGTGAATTTTTACGGGACAGGTACGAGCAGTACTTC,TRBD1,TRBJ2-7,TRBV10-2,few
CASCSVGTSGSNDNEQFF,TGTGCCAGCTGCTCCGTCGGGACTAGCGGGAGTAACGACAATGAGCAGTTCTTC,TRBD2,TRBJ2-1,TRBV28,-
CASRQGGSYEQYF,TGTGCCAGCCGGCAGGGTGGGTCCTACGAGCAGTACTTC,-,TRBJ2-7,TRBV7-6,-
CASSGTGGSYEQFF,TGCGCCAGCAGCGGAACGGGAGGTTCCTATGAGCAGTTCTTC,TRBD2,TRBJ2-1,TRBV5-1,-
CASSLAQGSYNEQFF,TGTGCCAGCAGCTTAGCCCAGGGATCCTACAATGAGCAGTTCTTC,-,TRBJ2-1,TRBV7-2,-
CASSLVTRAGGYTF,TGTGCCAGCAGCTTGGTCACCAGGGCGGGGGGCTACACCTTC,-,TRBJ1-2,TRBV11-2,once
CASSLTTTGSNSPLHF,TGCGCCAGCAGCCTAACTACGACAGGGTCGAATTCACCCCTCCACTTT,TRBD1,TRBJ1-6,TRBV5-1,-
CASSMLSAGLSNQPQHF,TGTGCCAGTAGTATGCTCTCAGCAGGGCTTAGCAATCAGCCCCAGCATTTT,-,TRBJ1-5,TRBV19,-
CASRAAREGRIEAFF,TGTGCCAGCAGGGCGGCCAGGGAAGGTCGTATAGAAGCTTTCTTT,-,TRBJ1-1,TRBV2,once
CASRPRGRNTGELFF,TGTGCCAGCAGGCCCAGGGGTAGGAACACCGGGGAGCTGTTTTTT,-,TRBJ2-2,TRBV13,few